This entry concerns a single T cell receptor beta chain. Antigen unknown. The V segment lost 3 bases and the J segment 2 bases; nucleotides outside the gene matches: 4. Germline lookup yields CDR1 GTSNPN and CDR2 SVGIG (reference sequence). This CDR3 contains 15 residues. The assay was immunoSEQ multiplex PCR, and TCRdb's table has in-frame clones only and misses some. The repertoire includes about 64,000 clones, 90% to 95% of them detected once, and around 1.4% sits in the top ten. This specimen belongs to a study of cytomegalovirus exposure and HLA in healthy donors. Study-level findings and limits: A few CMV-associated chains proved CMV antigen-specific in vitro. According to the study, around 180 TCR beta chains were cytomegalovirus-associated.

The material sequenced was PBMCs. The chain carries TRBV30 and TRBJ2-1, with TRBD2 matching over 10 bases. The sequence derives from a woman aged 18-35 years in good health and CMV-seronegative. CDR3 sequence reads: CAWRALAGPYNEQFF. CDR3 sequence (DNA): TGTGCCTGGAGGGCACTAGCGGGACCCTACAATGAGCAGTTCTTC.